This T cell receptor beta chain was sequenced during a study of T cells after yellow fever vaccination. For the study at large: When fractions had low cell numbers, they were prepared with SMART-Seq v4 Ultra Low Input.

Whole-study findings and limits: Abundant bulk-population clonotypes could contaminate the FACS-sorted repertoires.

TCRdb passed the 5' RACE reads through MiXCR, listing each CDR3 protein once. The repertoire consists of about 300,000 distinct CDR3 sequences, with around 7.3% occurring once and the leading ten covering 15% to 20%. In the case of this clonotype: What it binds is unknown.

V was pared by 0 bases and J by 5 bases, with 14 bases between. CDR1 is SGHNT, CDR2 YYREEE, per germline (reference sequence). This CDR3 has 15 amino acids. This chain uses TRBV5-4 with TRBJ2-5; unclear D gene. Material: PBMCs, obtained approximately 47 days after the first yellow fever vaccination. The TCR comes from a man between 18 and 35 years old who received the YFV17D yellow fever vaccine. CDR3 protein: CASSLGSWSSETQYF. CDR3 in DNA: TGTGCCAGCAGCTTGGGGTCTTGGAGTTCGGAGACCCAGTACTTC.